Following are 3 T cell receptor beta chains from one sample sequenced in a study of tumor-infiltrating lymphocytes in oesophageal squamous cell carcinoma. MiXCR, run by TCRdb on the PCR reads, gives a single entry per CDR3 protein. The sample carries fewer than 16,000 distinct CDR3 sequences, 40% to 65% recorded once. Material: esophageal tumor tissue. All receptors derive from a male donor with esophageal squamous cell carcinoma.

The chain combines TRBV6-1 with TRBJ2-5; no reliable D call. Germline loops: CDR1 MNHNS, CDR2 SASEGT. CDR3 length: 16 amino acids. The germline V and J ends were trimmed by 5 bases and 1 base, with 17 bases remaining between them. CDR3 in amino acids: CASSQWANQLQETQYF. CDR3 sequence (DNA): TGTGCCAGCAGTCAATGGGCGAACCAGCTCCAAGAGACCCAGTACTTC.

The table lists this clonotype with many counts. The chain is built from TRBV28 and TRBJ1-3; D is perhaps TRBD1 (5 bases). V was pared by 3 bases and J by 3 bases, with 21 bases between. The CDR3 contains 18 residues. In germline, CDR1 is MDHEN, CDR2 SYDVKM. The CDR3 is CASSFASTGMGVGNTIYF. The CDR3, as DNA: TGTGCCAGCAGTTTTGCGAGTACGGGGATGGGGGTTGGAAACACCATATATTTT.

This clonotype was seen at least ten times. The chain has TRBV5-5 and TRBJ1-5; 7 bases agree with TRBD1. CDR1 is SGHKS, CDR2 YYEKEE, per germline (reference sequence). J was trimmed by 4 bases and V by 3 bases; bases with no gene match: 7. The CDR3 runs to 15 residues. CDR3 sequence: CASSSGTALNQPQHF. For the CDR3, the DNA is TGTGCCAGCAGCTCCGGGACAGCGCTTAATCAGCCCCAGCATTTT.